The clone carrying this TCR beta chain was seen a single time. This sample is drawn from a study of cytomegalovirus exposure and HLA in healthy donors. The PCR used 60 Vbeta and 13 Jbeta primers. Clones were read by immunoSEQ multiplex PCR, and TCRdb kept only the in-frame ones, dropping some. The table includes some 170,000 clones, roughly 87% detected once. The sample consisted of PBMCs. The clonotype was recovered from a girl aged 10 to 17 in good health and CMV-seropositive.

This chain's CDR3 is CASSPGVGGRSYEQYF. The DNA for the CDR3 is TGTGCCAGCAGCCCCGGCGTGGGGGGGCGTTCCTACGAGCAGTACTTC. This chain joins TRBV7-8 and TRBJ2-7, with D maybe TRBD2 (7 bases). This CDR3 is 16 amino acids long. Trimming left V 5 bases short and J 1 base short, with 18 bases between. Looked up from germline, CDR1 is SGHVS and CDR2 is FQNEAQ.